This TCR beta chain was documented in a study of T cell clonality in common variable immunodeficiency. General study points: Shared TCRbeta clones were fewer between CVID subjects than controls. Fewer deletions and N-nucleotide insertions were reportedly seen in common variable immunodeficiency TCR beta sequences.

CVID and control samples used equivalent genomic DNA input. Clones were read by immunoSEQ multiplex PCR, and TCRdb kept only the in-frame ones, dropping some. The sample shows roughly 58,000 clones, none of them appearing just once. The CDR3 loop spans 15 amino acids. Per germline, CDR1 SGHAT and CDR2 FQNNGV. This clone was counted a few times. What it binds is not known. The read comes to an end 3 residues before the CDR3 does, leaving the germline J gene to fill in the end. This receptor was taken from a person between 18 and 70 years old in good health. The sample consisted of peripheral blood mononuclear cells. The V and J genes are TRBV11-2 and TRBJ2-3; weak D call: TRBD1 (5 bases). The CDR3 sequence is CASSLGGADNQPQYF. Partial CDR3 DNA: TGTGCCAGCAGCTTAGGGGGTGCGGACAATCAGCCG.